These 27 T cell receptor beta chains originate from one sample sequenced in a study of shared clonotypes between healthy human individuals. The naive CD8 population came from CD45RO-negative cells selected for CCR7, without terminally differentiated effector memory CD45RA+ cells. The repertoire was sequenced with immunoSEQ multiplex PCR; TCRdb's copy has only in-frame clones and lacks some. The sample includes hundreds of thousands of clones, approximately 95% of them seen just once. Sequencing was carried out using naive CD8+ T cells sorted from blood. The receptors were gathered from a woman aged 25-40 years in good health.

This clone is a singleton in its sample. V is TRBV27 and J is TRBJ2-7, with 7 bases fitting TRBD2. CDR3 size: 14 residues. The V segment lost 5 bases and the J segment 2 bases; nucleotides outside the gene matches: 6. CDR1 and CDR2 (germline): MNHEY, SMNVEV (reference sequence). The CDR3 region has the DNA TGTGCCAGCAGTCCGGGACTACCCGCCTACGAGCAGTACTTC. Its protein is CASSPGLPAYEQYF.

The CDR3 sequence is CASTDRTGFGYEQYF. Here the CDR3 DNA reads TGTGCCAGCACCGATCGGACAGGGTTTGGGTACGAGCAGTACTTC. This sequence joins TRBV2 and TRBJ2-7, with TRBD1 identical over 8 bases. Germline V CDR1 and CDR2: SNHLY, FYNNEI. The CDR3 is made up of 15 amino acids. Unmatched junction bases numbered 12, after V lost 7 bases and J lost 4 bases.

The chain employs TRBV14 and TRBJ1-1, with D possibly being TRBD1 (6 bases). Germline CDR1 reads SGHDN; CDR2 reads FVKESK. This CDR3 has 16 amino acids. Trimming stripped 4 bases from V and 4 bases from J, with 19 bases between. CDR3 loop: CASSPNRVRMRTEAFF. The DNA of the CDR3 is TGTGCCAGCAGCCCAAACAGGGTTAGAATGCGCACTGAAGCTTTCTTT. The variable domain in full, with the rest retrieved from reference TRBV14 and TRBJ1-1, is EAGVTQFPSHSVIEKGQTVTLRCDPISGHDNLYWYRRVMGKEIKFLLHFVKESKQDESGMPNNRFLAERTGGTYSTLKVQPAELEDSGVYFCASSPNRVRMRTEAFFGQGTRLTVV.

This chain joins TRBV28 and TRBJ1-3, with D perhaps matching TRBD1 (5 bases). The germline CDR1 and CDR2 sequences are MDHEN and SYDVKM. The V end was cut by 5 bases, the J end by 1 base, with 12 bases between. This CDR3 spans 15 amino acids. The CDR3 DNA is TGTGCCAGCAGTCCGGTAGGGGAATCTGGAAACACCATATATTTT. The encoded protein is CASSPVGESGNTIYF.

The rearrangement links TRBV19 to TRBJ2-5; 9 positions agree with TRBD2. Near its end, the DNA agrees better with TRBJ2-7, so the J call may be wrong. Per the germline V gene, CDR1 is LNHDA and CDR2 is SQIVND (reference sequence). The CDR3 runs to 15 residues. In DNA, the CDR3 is TGTGCCAGTACAGGGTGGCTAGCGGGAATCTACGAGCAGTACTTC. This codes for CASTGWLAGIYEQYF.

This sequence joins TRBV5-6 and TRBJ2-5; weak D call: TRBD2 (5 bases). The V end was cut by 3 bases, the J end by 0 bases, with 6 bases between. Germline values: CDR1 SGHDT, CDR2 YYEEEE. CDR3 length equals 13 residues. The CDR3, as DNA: TGTGCCAGCAGCTCCGGGGACCAAGAGACCCAGTACTTC. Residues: CASSSGDQETQYF.

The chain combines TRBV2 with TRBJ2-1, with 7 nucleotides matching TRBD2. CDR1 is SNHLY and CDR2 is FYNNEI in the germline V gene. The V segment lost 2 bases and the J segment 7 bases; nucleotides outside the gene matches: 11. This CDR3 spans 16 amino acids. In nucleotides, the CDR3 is TGTGCCAGCAGTGAACGCCCCCTAGCGGTCCTTAATGAGCAGTTCTTC. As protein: CASSERPLAVLNEQFF.

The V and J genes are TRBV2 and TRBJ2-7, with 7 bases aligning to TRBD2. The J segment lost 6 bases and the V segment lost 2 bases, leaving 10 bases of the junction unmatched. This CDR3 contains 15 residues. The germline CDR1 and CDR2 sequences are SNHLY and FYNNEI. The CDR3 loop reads CASSEWGTTGPEQYF. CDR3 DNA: TGTGCCAGCAGTGAATGGGGGACTACCGGCCCCGAGCAGTACTTC.

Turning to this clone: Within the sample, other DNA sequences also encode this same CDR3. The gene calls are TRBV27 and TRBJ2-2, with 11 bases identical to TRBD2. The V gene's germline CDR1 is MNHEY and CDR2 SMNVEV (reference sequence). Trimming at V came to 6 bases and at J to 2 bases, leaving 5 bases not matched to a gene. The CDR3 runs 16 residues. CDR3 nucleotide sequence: TGTGCCAGCAGCCCTCTAGCGGGAGGTAACACCGGGGAGCTGTTTTTT. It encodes CASSPLAGGNTGELFF.

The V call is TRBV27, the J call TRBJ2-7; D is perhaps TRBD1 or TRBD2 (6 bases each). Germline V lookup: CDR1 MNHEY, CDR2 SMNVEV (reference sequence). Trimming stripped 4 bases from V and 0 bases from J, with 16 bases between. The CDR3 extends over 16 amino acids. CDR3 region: CASSSGAGEVSYEQYF. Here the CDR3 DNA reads TGTGCCAGCAGTTCGGGGGCCGGGGAGGTCTCCTACGAGCAGTACTTC.

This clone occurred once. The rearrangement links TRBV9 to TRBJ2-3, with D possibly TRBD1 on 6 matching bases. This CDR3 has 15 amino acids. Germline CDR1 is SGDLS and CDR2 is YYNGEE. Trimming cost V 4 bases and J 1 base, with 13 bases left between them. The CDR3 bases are TGTGCCAGCAGCTTGGGGGACATGGGCACAGATACGCAGTATTTT. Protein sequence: CASSLGDMGTDTQYF.

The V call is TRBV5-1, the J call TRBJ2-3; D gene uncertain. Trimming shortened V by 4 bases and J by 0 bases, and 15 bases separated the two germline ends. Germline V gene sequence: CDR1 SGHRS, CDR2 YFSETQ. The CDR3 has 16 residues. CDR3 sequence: CASSPGVASSTDTQYF. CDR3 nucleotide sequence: TGCGCCAGCAGCCCTGGAGTAGCCTCAAGCACAGATACGCAGTATTTT.

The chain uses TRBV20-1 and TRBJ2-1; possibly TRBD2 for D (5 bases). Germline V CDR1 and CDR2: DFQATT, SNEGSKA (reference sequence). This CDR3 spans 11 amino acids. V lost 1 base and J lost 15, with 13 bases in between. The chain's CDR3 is CSARVAGHLFF. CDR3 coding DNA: TGCAGTGCTAGAGTTGCGGGCCATCTGTTCTTC.

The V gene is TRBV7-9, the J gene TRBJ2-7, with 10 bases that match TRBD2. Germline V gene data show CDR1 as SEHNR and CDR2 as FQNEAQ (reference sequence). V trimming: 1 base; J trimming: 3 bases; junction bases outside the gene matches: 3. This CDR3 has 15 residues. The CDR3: CASSLVSSGSYEQYF. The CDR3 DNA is TGTGCCAGCAGCTTAGTATCTAGCGGGAGCTACGAGCAGTACTTC.

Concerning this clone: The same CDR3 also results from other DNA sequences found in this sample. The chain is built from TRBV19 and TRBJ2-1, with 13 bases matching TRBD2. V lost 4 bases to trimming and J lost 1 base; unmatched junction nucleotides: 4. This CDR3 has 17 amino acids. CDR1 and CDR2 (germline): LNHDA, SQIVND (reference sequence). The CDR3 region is CASSKEGLAGSYNEQFF. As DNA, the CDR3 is TGTGCCAGTAGTAAGGAGGGACTAGCGGGATCCTACAATGAGCAGTTCTTC.

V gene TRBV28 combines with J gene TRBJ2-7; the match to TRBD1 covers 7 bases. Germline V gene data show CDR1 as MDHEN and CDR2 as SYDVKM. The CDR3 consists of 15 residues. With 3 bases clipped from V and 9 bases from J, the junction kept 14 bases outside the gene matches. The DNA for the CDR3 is TGTGCCAGCAGTTTCGCATTTGACAGGGCCTCTGGGCAGTACTTC. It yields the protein CASSFAFDRASGQYF.

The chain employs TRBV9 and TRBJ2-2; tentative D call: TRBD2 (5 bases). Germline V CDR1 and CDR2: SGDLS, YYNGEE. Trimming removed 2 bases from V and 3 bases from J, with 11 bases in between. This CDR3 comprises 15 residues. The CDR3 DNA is TGTGCCAGCAGCGTGGACTCCGGTTACACCGGGGAGCTGTTTTTT. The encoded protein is CASSVDSGYTGELFF.

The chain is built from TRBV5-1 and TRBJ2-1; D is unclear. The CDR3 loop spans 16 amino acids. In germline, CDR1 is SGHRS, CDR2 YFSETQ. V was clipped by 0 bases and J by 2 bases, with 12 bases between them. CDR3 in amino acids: CASSLAFQATYNEQFF. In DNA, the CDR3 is TGCGCCAGCAGCTTGGCTTTCCAGGCGACCTACAATGAGCAGTTCTTC.

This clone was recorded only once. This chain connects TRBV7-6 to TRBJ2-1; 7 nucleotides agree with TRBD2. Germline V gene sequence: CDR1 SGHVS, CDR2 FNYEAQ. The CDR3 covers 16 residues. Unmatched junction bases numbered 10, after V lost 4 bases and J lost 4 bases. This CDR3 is CASSSVAGAGYNEQFF. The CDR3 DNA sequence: TGTGCCAGCAGCTCAGTGGCGGGAGCAGGTTACAATGAGCAGTTCTTC.

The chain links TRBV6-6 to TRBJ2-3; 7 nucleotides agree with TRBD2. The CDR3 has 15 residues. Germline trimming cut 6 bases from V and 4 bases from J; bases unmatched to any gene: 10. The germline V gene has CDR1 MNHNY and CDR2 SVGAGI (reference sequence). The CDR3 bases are TGTGCCAGCAGGGAAGAGGCTAGCGGAGCAGATACGCAGTATTTT. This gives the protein CASREEASGADTQYF.

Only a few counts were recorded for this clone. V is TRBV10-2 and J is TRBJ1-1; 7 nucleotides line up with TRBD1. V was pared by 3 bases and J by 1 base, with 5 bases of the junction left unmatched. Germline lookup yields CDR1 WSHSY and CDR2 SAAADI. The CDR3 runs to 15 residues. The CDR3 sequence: CASSDLRTGNTEAFF. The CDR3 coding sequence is TGCGCCAGCAGTGATCTTAGGACAGGGAACACTGAAGCTTTCTTT.

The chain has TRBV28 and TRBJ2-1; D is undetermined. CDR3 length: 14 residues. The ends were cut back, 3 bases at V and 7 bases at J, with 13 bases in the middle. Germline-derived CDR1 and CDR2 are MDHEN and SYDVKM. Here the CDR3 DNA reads TGTGCCAGCAGTTTTCTGACAACCGGGAATGAGCAGTTCTTC. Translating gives CASSFLTTGNEQFF.

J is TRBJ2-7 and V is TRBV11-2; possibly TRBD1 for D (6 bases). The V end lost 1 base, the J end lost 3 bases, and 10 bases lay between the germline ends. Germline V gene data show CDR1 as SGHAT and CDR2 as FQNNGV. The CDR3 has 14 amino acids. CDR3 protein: CASSLGKGDYEQYF. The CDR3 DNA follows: TGTGCCAGCAGCTTAGGCAAGGGGGACTACGAGCAGTACTTC.

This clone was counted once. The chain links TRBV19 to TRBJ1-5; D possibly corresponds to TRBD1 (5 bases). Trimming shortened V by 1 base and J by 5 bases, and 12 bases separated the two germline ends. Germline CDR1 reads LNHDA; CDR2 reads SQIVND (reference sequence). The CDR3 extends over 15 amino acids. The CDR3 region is CASSIVREVHQPQHF. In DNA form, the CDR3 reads TGTGCCAGTAGTATAGTCAGGGAGGTTCATCAGCCCCAGCATTTT.

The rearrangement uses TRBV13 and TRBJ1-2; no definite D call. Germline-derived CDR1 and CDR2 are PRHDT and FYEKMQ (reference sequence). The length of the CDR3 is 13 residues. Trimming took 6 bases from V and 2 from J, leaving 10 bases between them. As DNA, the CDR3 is TGTGCCAGCAGGGAGGGATTAAACTATGGCTACACCTTC. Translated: CASREGLNYGYTF.

This CDR3 is CASSWGQDGTEAFF. CDR3 in DNA: TGTGCCAGCAGTTGGGGACAGGATGGGACTGAAGCTTTCTTT. The chain couples TRBV28 to TRBJ1-1, with 8 bases lining up with TRBD1. The CDR3 consists of 14 residues. CDR1 is MDHEN and CDR2 is SYDVKM in the germline V gene. Trimming removed 4 bases from V and 5 bases from J; junction bases left unmatched: 6.

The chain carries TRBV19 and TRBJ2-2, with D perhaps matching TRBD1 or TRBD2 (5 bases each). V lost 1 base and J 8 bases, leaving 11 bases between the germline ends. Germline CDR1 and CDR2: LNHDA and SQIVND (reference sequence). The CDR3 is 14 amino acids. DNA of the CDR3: TGTGCCAGTAGTATAGCTGGGGGACCGGGGGAGCTGTTTTTT. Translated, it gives CASSIAGGPGELFF.